This T cell receptor beta chain was captured in a study of T-cell reconstitution after alpha-beta-depleted transplantation in children. This clonotype occurred many times. The CDR3 extends over 14 amino acids. Deletions cut 0 bases from V and 2 bases from J, with 8 bases between. Germline V gene data show CDR1 as SGHKS and CDR2 as YYEKEE (reference sequence). Unique molecular identifiers were built into the TCRbeta library. TCRdb re-derived calls from the PCR reads in MiXCR, one entry per CDR3 protein. The sample has about 360,000 distinct CDR3 sequences; 10% to 15% are singletons. This material consisted of PBMCs, taken from the stem cell graft. The clonotype originates from a human donor who donated a stem cell graft to a child with Fanconi anemia. The rearrangement links TRBV5-5 to TRBJ1-1, with D unclear. Written as DNA, the CDR3 is TGTGCCAGCAGCTTGGGAGGGTTTAACACTGAAGCTTTCTTT. Protein product: CASSLGGFNTEAFF.